This section outlines one T cell receptor (beta chain) sequence together with its context. Antigen specificity is unknown. This sample is part of a study of cytomegalovirus exposure and HLA in healthy donors. Whole-study context: Previous work identified roughly 120 million unique TCR beta sequences from around 200 million T cells. Study results and caveats: Later analysis reportedly placed an Asian-associated ancestry cluster below the roughly 700-donor mean in N-insertions. Investigators reported 150 to 200 TCR beta chains as tied to cytomegalovirus. Among CMV-associated TCR beta chains, most appeared HLA-restricted in a later analysis.

V lost 5 bases, J lost 11 bases, and 15 bases lay in between. CDR1 and CDR2 from the germline V gene are LNHDA and SQIVND (reference sequence). The CDR3 spans 12 residues. In the PCR, 60 Vbeta and 13 Jbeta primers were used. Sequenced by immunoSEQ multiplex PCR; TCRdb stores in-frame clones only, minus some. Here the sample spans more than 150,000 clones, about 80% being singletons. Sequencing was carried out using PBMCs. The J gene is TRBJ2-5, the V gene TRBV19; maybe TRBD2 (6 bases). This receptor was identified in a woman under 40 in good health and CMV-seronegative. The CDR3 sequence: CASSPGPREQYF. The DNA for the CDR3 is TGTGCCAGTAGTCCGGGCCCCCGGGAGCAGTACTTC.